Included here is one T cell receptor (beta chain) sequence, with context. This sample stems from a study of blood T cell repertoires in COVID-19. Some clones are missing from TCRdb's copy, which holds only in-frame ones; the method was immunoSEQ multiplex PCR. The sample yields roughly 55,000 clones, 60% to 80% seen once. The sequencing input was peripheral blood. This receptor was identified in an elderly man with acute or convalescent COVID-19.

The CDR3 sequence: CASSESRQGTTGELFF. DNA of the CDR3: TGTGCCAGCAGTGAATCGAGACAGGGTACCACCGGGGAGCTGTTTTTT. The chain combines TRBV25-1 with TRBJ2-2; 7 positions match TRBD1. Germline V gene lookup returns CDR1 MGHDK and CDR2 SYGVNS. V shed 1 base and J 4 bases; nucleotides not matched to a gene: 6. The CDR3 is 16 amino acids.